In its sample, the clone carrying this T cell receptor (beta chain) was seen a few times. This sample stems from a study of patients and donors after allogeneic stem cell transplantation. A single record per CDR3 protein comes from TCRdb applying MiXCR to the RT-PCR reads. Here the sample spans 800,000 to 1,000,000 distinct CDR3 sequences, roughly 18% being singletons. The ends were cut back, 8 bases at V and 7 bases at J, with 12 bases in the middle. The germline CDR1 and CDR2 sequences are MNHEY and SMNVEV (reference sequence). The CDR3 covers 12 residues. The chain has TRBV27 and TRBJ1-3; D possibly corresponds to TRBD1 (5 bases). The source of this sequence is a human donor who was either an allogeneic HSCT recipient or a stem cell or donor lymphocyte infusion donor (not recorded which). It is not recorded whose cells these are; they may come from a transplant donor. Sequencing input: blood, either unsorted or a sorted T cell fraction (not recorded which). The CDR3 protein is CASWDRPNTIYF. CDR3 nucleotide sequence: TGTGCCAGCTGGGACCGTCCGAACACCATATATTTT.